Listed below are T cell receptor beta chains from one sample, sequenced in a study of cytomegalovirus exposure and HLA in healthy donors. Profiled with immunoSEQ multiplex PCR; TCRdb holds only in-frame clones, not every one. The sample yields 120,000 to 150,000 clones, around 70% seen once. Sequencing was carried out using PBMCs. These receptors originate from a woman in her twenties or thirties in good health and CMV-seronegative. Both conserved end residues are part of each CDR3. D genes are given only for firm matches. Rows give clone size only sometimes, using once, few, many, or a class for an expanded clone.

CDR3nt	CDR3aa	d_gene	j_gene	abundance	v_gene
TGTGCCAGCAGTTACTCAGGGGGGACCCAGTACTTC	CASSYSGGTQYF	.	TRBJ2-5	few	TRBV6-5
TGTGCCAGCAGCTTGGGCGGGACAGGGGACTGGGAGACCCAGTACTTC	CASSLGGTGDWETQYF	TRBD1	TRBJ2-5	.	TRBV7-6
TGTGCCAGCAGCCTGGACAGGGAACTCCAGCCCCAGCATTTT	CASSLDRELQPQHF	TRBD1	TRBJ1-5	.	TRBV7-8
TGTGCCAGCAGTAAGACAGGGGAAACTAACACCATATATTTT	CASSKTGETNTIYF	TRBD1	TRBJ1-3	.	TRBV6-6
TGCAGTGCTAGTTCCTATGAGACCCAGTACTTC	CSASSYETQYF	.	TRBJ2-5	.	TRBV20-1
TGTGCCTGGAGCAAGACAGACTCGAACACTGAAGCTTTCTTT	CAWSKTDSNTEAFF	.	TRBJ1-1	once	TRBV30
TGTGCCAGTAGTGTGCCTCACGGGACACTTATGAACACTGAAGCTTTCTTT	CASSVPHGTLMNTEAFF	.	TRBJ1-1	.	TRBV19
TGTGCCATCAGGCTAGCGGGGGGGCGCGTAGATACGCAGTATTTT	CAIRLAGGRVDTQYF	TRBD2	TRBJ2-3	.	TRBV10-3
TGTGCCAGCAGTTACTTACGGACAGGAGGGGGTGAGACCCAGTACTTC	CASSYLRTGGGETQYF	.	TRBJ2-5	many	TRBV6-5
TGTGCCAGCAGGGGAGCGGGAGGGGTCCACGAGCAGTACTTC	CASRGAGGVHEQYF	TRBD2	TRBJ2-7	.	TRBV6-5
TGTGCCAGCAGTTCAGGGGGCCCGGGCACTGAAGCTTTCTTT	CASSSGGPGTEAFF	TRBD1	TRBJ1-1	.	TRBV28
TGTGCCAGCAGTCGAGGGGACGGGACTCCTTATTTCAATGAGCAGTTCTTC	CASSRGDGTPYFNEQFF	.	TRBJ2-1	.	TRBV7-9
TGCGCCAGCAGCCAAGGACTAGCGGGAGTAGATACGCAGTATTTT	CASSQGLAGVDTQYF	TRBD2	TRBJ2-3	.	TRBV5-1
TGTGCCAGCAGTGAACTCGCAGGTTCTGAAGCTTTCTTT	CASSELAGSEAFF	.	TRBJ1-1	.	TRBV6-1
TGTGCCAGCAGTGAGGAGAGCACCCCCCAGCATTTT	CASSEESTPQHF	.	TRBJ1-5	few	TRBV2
TGTGCCTGGAGTCCGGGACAACCTTTCACAGATACGCAGTATTTT	CAWSPGQPFTDTQYF	.	TRBJ2-3	few	TRBV30
TGTGCCAGCAGCCAAGGACAGGGAGTTCGATTATCCTACAATGAGCAGTTCTTC	CASSQGQGVRLSYNEQFF	TRBD1	TRBJ2-1	.	TRBV5-4
TGTGCCAGTAGTCGGGGGGATGAACTCACAGATACGCAGTATTTT	CASSRGDELTDTQYF	TRBD2	TRBJ2-3	once	TRBV19
TGTGCCAGCAGCAGGACTAGGTCTTCCGACCAGTACTTC	CASSRTRSSDQYF	TRBD2	TRBJ2-5	.	TRBV4-2
TGTGCCAGCAGCCTCATTGACGGGAGGGGAGATACGCAGTATTTT	CASSLIDGRGDTQYF	TRBD2	TRBJ2-3	.	TRBV28
TGCGCCAGCAGCTTCAAACAGGGATTTACAGGGGAGACCCAGTACTTC	CASSFKQGFTGETQYF	.	TRBJ2-5	.	TRBV5-1
TGTGCCAGCAGTTTATATGGGACAGGTACCGGGGAGCTGTTTTTT	CASSLYGTGTGELFF	TRBD1	TRBJ2-2	.	TRBV27
TGTGCCAGCAGCCCCGGGACGGGACAAAAAGAGACCCAGTACTTC	CASSPGTGQKETQYF	.	TRBJ2-5	.	TRBV5-4
TGTGCCAGCAGCCAAGAAGCTGGGCTGACGAACTATGGCTACACCTTC	CASSQEAGLTNYGYTF	.	TRBJ1-2	.	TRBV4-2
TGTGCCAGTAGTCCATCCCAAGACAGAGACTATGGCTACACCTTC	CASSPSQDRDYGYTF	.	TRBJ1-2	.	TRBV19
TGTGCCAGCAGTTCCCTGCCTCGACAGGGGGGACAGCCCCAGCATTTT	CASSSLPRQGGQPQHF	TRBD1	TRBJ1-5	.	TRBV28
TGTGCCTGGAGCGCCGGGACTAGCACAGATACGCAGTATTTT	CAWSAGTSTDTQYF	.	TRBJ2-3	once	TRBV30
TGCAGTGCTCCCATTTACAATGAGCAGTTCTTC	CSAPIYNEQFF	.	TRBJ2-1	once	TRBV20-1
TGTGCCAGCAGCACGGTGGAGACCCAGTACTTC	CASSTVETQYF	.	TRBJ2-5	few	TRBV25-1
TGTGCCAGCAGCCCCGGACCAGCCCCGGGGGATACGCAGTATTTT	CASSPGPAPGDTQYF	.	TRBJ2-3	once	TRBV6-1
TGCGCCAGCAGCTTGATGACAGACACCGGGGAGCTGTTTTTT	CASSLMTDTGELFF	.	TRBJ2-2	once	TRBV5-1
TGTGCCAGCAGTCAGAATTCACCCCTCCACTTT	CASSQNSPLHF	.	TRBJ1-6	.	TRBV28
TGTGCCAGCACTTTAGCGGGGGGCTTTTCTAGCACAGATACGCAGTATTTT	CASTLAGGFSSTDTQYF	TRBD2	TRBJ2-3	once	TRBV28
TGTGCCAGCAGTGAAGGACTAGCCTACAATGAGCAGTTCTTC	CASSEGLAYNEQFF	.	TRBJ2-1	few	TRBV2
TGCGCCAGCAGCTTCGGGACAGACCCCTACGAGCAGTACTTC	CASSFGTDPYEQYF	TRBD1	TRBJ2-7	.	TRBV5-1
TGTGCCAGCAGCTCGGGGGGCGGCTACGAGCAGTACTTC	CASSSGGGYEQYF	.	TRBJ2-7	.	TRBV7-9
TGCGCCAGCAGCTTGGCACAGAGCTCCTACGAGCAGTACTTC	CASSLAQSSYEQYF	.	TRBJ2-7	.	TRBV5-1
TGTGCCAGCAGCCAACCGTCAGGGGGCCGGACAGATACGCAGTATTTT	CASSQPSGGRTDTQYF	TRBD1	TRBJ2-3	.	TRBV4-2
TGTGCCAGCAGTGACAACAGGGACACCGGGGAGCTGTTTTTT	CASSDNRDTGELFF	.	TRBJ2-2	.	TRBV6-4
TGTGCCAATCTGGGGGGTAGCGGGGGTGATGGGGCCAACGTCCTGACTTTC	CANLGGSGGDGANVLTF	TRBD2	TRBJ2-6	.	TRBV7-2
TGCGCCAGCAGCTTGCTGGGCAGAGCTAACTATGGCTACACCTTC	CASSLLGRANYGYTF	.	TRBJ1-2	.	TRBV5-1
TGTTCCAGCAGCTTACTCGGGGAAAAACTGTTTTTT	CSSSLLGEKLFF	.	TRBJ1-4	.	TRBV7-9
TGTGCCAGCAGCCCGGGACAGCTGAACACTGAAGCTTTCTTT	CASSPGQLNTEAFF	TRBD1	TRBJ1-1	few	TRBV7-9
TGTGCTAGCAGCCCTACTTGGGGAGGGGCAGATACGCAGTATTTT	CASSPTWGGADTQYF	TRBD2	TRBJ2-3	.	TRBV7-7
TGTGCCAGCAGCGGGGACAGGGGGAGCTCCTATAATTCACCCCTCCACTTT	CASSGDRGSSYNSPLHF	TRBD1	TRBJ1-6	.	TRBV5-5
TGTGCCAGCAGCCCGAAGGGGGCACAGGGCTATGGCTACACCTTC	CASSPKGAQGYGYTF	TRBD1	TRBJ1-2	.	TRBV7-2
TGTTCCAGCAGCCGAGGACAGGAGGAAGGTGATCAGCCCCAGCATTTT	CSSSRGQEEGDQPQHF	TRBD1	TRBJ1-5	few	TRBV7-9
TGCGCCAGCAGCCTAAGAGCAGGGGACGAGCAGTACTTC	CASSLRAGDEQYF	.	TRBJ2-7	.	TRBV4-1
TGCGCCAGCAGCCAAGGCAGGGGGCCCAAGCAGGAGCCCCAGCATTTT	CASSQGRGPKQEPQHF	TRBD1	TRBJ1-5	.	TRBV4-1
TGTGCCAGCAGCTTGACAGGGGGCTGGGATACGCAGTATTTT	CASSLTGGWDTQYF	TRBD1	TRBJ2-3	.	TRBV7-9
TGTTCCAGCAGCTCTTTCTCGGGAGGCCCTTACGAGCAGTACTTC	CSSSSFSGGPYEQYF	TRBD2	TRBJ2-7	.	TRBV7-9
TGTGCCAGCAGGGGACAGGGGACTGGAAACACCATATATTTT	CASRGQGTGNTIYF	TRBD1	TRBJ1-3	few	TRBV6-6
TGTGCCAGCAGACCGGGACAGGGGGTCGAGCAGTACTTC	CASRPGQGVEQYF	TRBD1	TRBJ2-7	.	TRBV6-5
TGTGCCAGCAGAATTACAGAAGACAGTGAAGCTTTCTTT	CASRITEDSEAFF	.	TRBJ1-1	.	TRBV6-1